These T cell receptor beta chains were read from a single sample in a study of shared clonotypes between healthy human individuals. The data were produced by immunoSEQ multiplex PCR, yet TCRdb's version contains in-frame clones alone and is incomplete. The repertoire includes 2.5 million or so clones, approximately 94% of them detected once, and over 0.12% sits in the top ten. Sequencing was carried out using naive CD4+ T cells sorted from blood. All receptors come from a man between 18 and 35 years old in good health. Both conserved end residues are part of each CDR3. A D gene is named only where the DNA matches it firmly. Clone size is given for some rows only: seen once, a few or many times, or a class if the clone is expanded.

TRBJ2-1	-	once	TRBV6-1	TGTGCCAGCAGTGAAGTACCTCCCACAGTAGCCATCTTC	CASSEVPPTVAIF
TRBJ1-1	-	few	TRBV5-1	TGCGCCAGCAGCTTGGAGGGGGGACTCACTGAAGCTTTCTTT	CASSLEGGLTEAFF
TRBJ1-4	TRBD1	-	TRBV7-2	TGTGCCAGCAGCCGACAGGGGTCGAACCTAAATGAAAAACTGTTTTTT	CASSRQGSNLNEKLFF
TRBJ2-2	-	-	TRBV28	TGTGCCAGCAGTTTAGGTTCCGGGGAGCTGTTTTTT	CASSLGSGELFF
TRBJ1-3	-	-	TRBV5-1	TGCGCCAGCAGCTTGGACGGGCAGCTGGAGGCCACCATATATTTT	CASSLDGQLEATIYF
TRBJ2-2	-	-	TRBV13	TGTGCCAGCAGCCTGACAGGAGCCGGGGAGCTGTTTTTT	CASSLTGAGELFF
TRBJ2-1	-	-	TRBV7-8	TGTGCCAGCAGCTTAGGAGCCGTTTACAATGAGCAGTTCTTC	CASSLGAVYNEQFF
TRBJ1-5	-	-	TRBV5-5	TGTGCCAGCAGCGATACAGAACTGAATCAGCCCCAGCATTTT	CASSDTELNQPQHF
TRBJ2-1	-	-	TRBV4-1	TGCGCCAGCAGCCAAGACCCCGTGGGGGGCCCTTACAATGAGCAGTTCTTC	CASSQDPVGGPYNEQFF
TRBJ2-7	-	few	TRBV27	TGTGCCAGCAGTTTAAAGGGTTTCTACGAGCAGTACTTC	CASSLKGFYEQYF
TRBJ1-4	-	-	TRBV4-1	TGCGCCAGCAGCCAAGAATCACGGGGGAGGTCTGAAAAACTGTTTTTT	CASSQESRGRSEKLFF
TRBJ1-3	-	-	TRBV18	TGTGCCAGCTCACCACCGGAGAGACGGAACACCATATATTTT	CASSPPERRNTIYF
TRBJ2-3	-	-	TRBV6-1	TGTGCCAGCAGTGAGGGACCGAACCCGAGCACAGATACGCAGTATTTT	CASSEGPNPSTDTQYF
TRBJ2-2	TRBD2	-	TRBV19	TGTGCCAGTACTAGCGGGAGCGGCACCGGGGAGCTGTTTTTT	CASTSGSGTGELFF
TRBJ2-2	-	-	TRBV5-1	TGCGCCAGCAGCTTGGAGCAGGGCGGGGAGCTGTTTTTT	CASSLEQGGELFF
TRBJ1-1	-	-	TRBV5-1	TGCGCCAGCAGGACGGAGACAAACACTGAAGCTTTCTTT	CASRTETNTEAFF
TRBJ2-7	TRBD2	-	TRBV4-3	TGCGCCAGCAGCCAAGAACTAGCGGGAGTTACCTACGAGCAGTACTTC	CASSQELAGVTYEQYF
TRBJ2-7	TRBD1	-	TRBV5-4	TGTGCCAGCAGCCACCCGGGACAGGGGATAGGCGAGCAGTACTTC	CASSHPGQGIGEQYF
TRBJ2-4	-	-	TRBV11-2	TGTGCCAGCAGCTTATGGGAGAAAAACATTCAGTACTTC	CASSLWEKNIQYF
TRBJ2-2	TRBD2	-	TRBV5-6	TGTGCCAGCGGAACCGCAGGACTAGCGGGATACACCGGGGAGCTGTTTTTT	CASGTAGLAGYTGELFF
TRBJ1-2	-	few	TRBV28	TGTGCCAGCAACCAGGGCTATGGCTACACCTTC	CASNQGYGYTF
TRBJ2-1	-	-	TRBV4-2	TGTGCTGCAGCTGGCGGGAATGAGCAGTTCTTC	CAAAGGNEQFF
TRBJ1-2	-	-	TRBV5-6	TGTGCCAGCAGCGGAGGGACTAGTCGTGGCTACACCTTC	CASSGGTSRGYTF
TRBJ1-5	-	-	TRBV28	TGTGCCAGCAGTCCCCTTAATCAGCCCCAGCATTTT	CASSPLNQPQHF
TRBJ2-3	-	-	TRBV18	TGTGCCAGCTCCCGCGGTCTTCACAATTCCCCCACCCCAGATACGCAGTATTTT	CASSRGLHNSPTPDTQYF
TRBJ1-6	-	-	TRBV5-1	TGCGCCAGCAGCGCCAATAATTCACCCCTCCACTTT	CASSANNSPLHF
TRBJ2-6	-	-	TRBV7-9	TGTGCCAGCAGCGCCTCTGGGGCCAACGTCCTGACTTTC	CASSASGANVLTF
TRBJ1-5	-	-	TRBV18	TGTGCCAGCTCACGTACGGGCAGGGGATTGGGTGGCAATCAGCCCCAGCATTTT	CASSRTGRGLGGNQPQHF
TRBJ2-3	TRBD2	-	TRBV20-1	TGCAGTGCGACTAGCCCAGATACGCAGTATTTT	CSATSPDTQYF
TRBJ1-5	-	-	TRBV7-2	TGTGCCAGCAGCTTACCTGGACAGCCCCAGCATTTT	CASSLPGQPQHF
TRBJ2-1	TRBD2	-	TRBV7-2	TGTGCCAGCAGCTCCTTAGCGGGGGGGTTCTCCTACAATGAGCAGTTCTTC	CASSSLAGGFSYNEQFF
TRBJ2-7	TRBD2	-	TRBV10-1	TGCGCCAGCAGTCCGACTAGCGGGGGGGGCTACGAGCAGTACTTC	CASSPTSGGGYEQYF
TRBJ2-3	-	-	TRBV30	TGTGCCTGGAGTTCCTCGGGGGCAGATACGCAGTATTTT	CAWSSSGADTQYF
TRBJ2-3	TRBD1	-	TRBV6-6	TGTGCCAGCAGCCCTTACGAGGGGGCAACAGATACGCAGTATTTT	CASSPYEGATDTQYF
TRBJ2-1	TRBD1	-	TRBV11-2	TGTGCCAGCAGCTTAGGACAGGGGGCCGGTGAGCAGTTCTTC	CASSLGQGAGEQFF
TRBJ2-3	TRBD2	-	TRBV7-9	TGTGCCAGCAGGGAGGGGACTAGCGGAAACACAGATACGCAGTATTTT	CASREGTSGNTDTQYF
TRBJ2-5	-	-	TRBV5-1	TGCGCCAGCAGCTTGGCCAAAGTTGGGGGGCCGTTGGTAGAGACCCAGTACTTC	CASSLAKVGGPLVETQYF
TRBJ1-6	-	-	TRBV15	TGTGCCACCAGCAGCCCCTCCCTGGGGGCTGCATATAATTCACCCCTCCACTTT	CATSSPSLGAAYNSPLHF
TRBJ2-3	TRBD2	-	TRBV30	TGTGCCTGGGGAACCGGACTAGCGGGGAGGTATTTT	CAWGTGLAGRYF
TRBJ1-3	-	-	TRBV5-1	TGCGCCAGCAGCTTATTCTCCGGATCCTCTGGAAACACCATATATTTT	CASSLFSGSSGNTIYF
TRBJ2-7	TRBD1	-	TRBV6-5	TGTGCCAGCAGTAGGGACAGGGGGCACGAGCAGTACTTC	CASSRDRGHEQYF
TRBJ1-5	-	-	TRBV25-1	TGTGCCAGCAGAGCCCACAGTAGCAATCAGCCCCAGCATTTT	CASRAHSSNQPQHF
TRBJ2-7	TRBD1	-	TRBV19	TGTGCCAGTAGTATAGCGGGAGACAGGGGCTACGAGCAGTACTTC	CASSIAGDRGYEQYF
TRBJ1-2	-	-	TRBV2	TGTGCCAGCCTTGGGAGGGGCGGCTATGGCTACACCTTC	CASLGRGGYGYTF
TRBJ2-1	-	-	TRBV7-7	TGTGCTAGCAGCTTCGGGACTGACAATGAGCAGTTCTTC	CASSFGTDNEQFF
TRBJ2-3	TRBD2	-	TRBV30	TGTGCCTGGGCTATAGCGGGGGGGCCAAATACGCAGTATTTT	CAWAIAGGPNTQYF
TRBJ1-1	-	-	TRBV10-2	TGCGCCAGCAGTGTTTTGGGCACTGAAGCTTTCTTT	CASSVLGTEAFF
TRBJ1-5	-	once	TRBV19	TGTGCCAGTGGCCGGTGGGGGACACAAGGAAATCAGCCCCAGCATTTT	CASGRWGTQGNQPQHF
TRBJ2-7	-	-	TRBV6-1	TGTGCCAGCAGTTCGGACAGTGCCTACGAGCAGTACTTC	CASSSDSAYEQYF
TRBJ2-7	-	once	TRBV25-1	TGTGCCAGCAGTGATCGTAGCGATCCCCGCCCCTACGAGCAGTACTTC	CASSDRSDPRPYEQYF
TRBJ2-1	-	-	TRBV27	TGTGCCAGCAGTCTCCCCCATTCTAAGGGGTACAATGAGCAGTTCTTC	CASSLPHSKGYNEQFF
TRBJ2-7	TRBD2	few	TRBV2	TGTGCCAGCAGTCCACCCGGGACTAGCGAGCAGTACTTC	CASSPPGTSEQYF
TRBJ1-2	TRBD1	-	TRBV19	TGTGCCAGTAGTCAACAGGGGGCAGACTATGGCTACACCTTC	CASSQQGADYGYTF
TRBJ1-2	-	-	TRBV6-1	TGTGCCAGCACGGAAAACTATGGCTACACCTTC	CASTENYGYTF
TRBJ2-7	-	-	TRBV18	TGTGCCAGCTCACCAGGGGACAAGAGAGAGCAGTACTTC	CASSPGDKREQYF